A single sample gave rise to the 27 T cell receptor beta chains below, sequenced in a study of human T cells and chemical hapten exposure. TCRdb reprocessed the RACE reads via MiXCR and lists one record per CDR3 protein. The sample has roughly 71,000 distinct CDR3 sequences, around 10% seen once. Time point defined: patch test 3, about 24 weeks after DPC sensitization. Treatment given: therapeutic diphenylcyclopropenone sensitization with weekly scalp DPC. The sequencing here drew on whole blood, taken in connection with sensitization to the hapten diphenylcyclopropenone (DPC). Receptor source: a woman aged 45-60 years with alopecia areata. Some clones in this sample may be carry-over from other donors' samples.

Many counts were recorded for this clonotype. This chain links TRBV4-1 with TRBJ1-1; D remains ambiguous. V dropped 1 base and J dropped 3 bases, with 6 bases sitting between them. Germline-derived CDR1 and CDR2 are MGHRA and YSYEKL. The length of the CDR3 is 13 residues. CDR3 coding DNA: TGCGCCAGCAGCCAAGTGAGGGACACTGAAGCTTTCTTT. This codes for CASSQVRDTEAFF.

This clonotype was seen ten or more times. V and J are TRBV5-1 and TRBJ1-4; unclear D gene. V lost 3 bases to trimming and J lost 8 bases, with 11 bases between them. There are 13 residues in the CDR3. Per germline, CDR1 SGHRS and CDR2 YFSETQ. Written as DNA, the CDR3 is TGCGCCAGCAGCTCGGACCTAGGGGAAAAACTGTTTTTT. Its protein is CASSSDLGEKLFF.

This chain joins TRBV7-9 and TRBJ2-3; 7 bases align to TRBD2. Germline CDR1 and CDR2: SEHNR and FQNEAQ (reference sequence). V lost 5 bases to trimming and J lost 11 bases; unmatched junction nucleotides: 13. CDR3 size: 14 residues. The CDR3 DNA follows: TGTGCCAGCAGCCCCCCCAGGGACTACCCGGAGCAGTATTTT. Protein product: CASSPPRDYPEQYF.

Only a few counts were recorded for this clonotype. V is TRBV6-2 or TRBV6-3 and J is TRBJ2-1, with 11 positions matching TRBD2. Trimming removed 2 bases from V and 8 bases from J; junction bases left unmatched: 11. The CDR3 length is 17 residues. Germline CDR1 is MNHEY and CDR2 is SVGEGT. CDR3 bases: TGTGCCAGCAGTTACCCGGCTAGCGGGAGGTTCTCGGATGAGCAGTTCTTC. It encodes CASSYPASGRFSDEQFF.

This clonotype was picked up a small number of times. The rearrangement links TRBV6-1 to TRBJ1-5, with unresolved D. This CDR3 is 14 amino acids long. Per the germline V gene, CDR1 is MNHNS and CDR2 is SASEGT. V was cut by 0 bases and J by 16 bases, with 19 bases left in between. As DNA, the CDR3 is TGTGCCAGCAGTGAAGCGCTTCTGGGCCGCGAGACCCATTTT. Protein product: CASSEALLGRETHF.

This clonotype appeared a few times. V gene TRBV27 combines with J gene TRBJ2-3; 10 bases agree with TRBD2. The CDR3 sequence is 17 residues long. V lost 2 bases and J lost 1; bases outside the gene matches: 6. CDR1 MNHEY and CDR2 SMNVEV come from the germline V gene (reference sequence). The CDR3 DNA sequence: TGTGCCAGCAGTTTAGGGCCTCTAGCGGGAGGCACAGATACGCAGTATTTT. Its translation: CASSLGPLAGGTDTQYF.

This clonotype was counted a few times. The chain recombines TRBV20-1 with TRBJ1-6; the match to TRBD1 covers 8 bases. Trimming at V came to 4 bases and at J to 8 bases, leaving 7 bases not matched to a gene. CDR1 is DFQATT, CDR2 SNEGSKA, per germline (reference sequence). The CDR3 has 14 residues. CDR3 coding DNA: TGCAGTGCTATGGACAGGGAAATATATTCACCCCTCCACTTT. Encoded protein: CSAMDREIYSPLHF.

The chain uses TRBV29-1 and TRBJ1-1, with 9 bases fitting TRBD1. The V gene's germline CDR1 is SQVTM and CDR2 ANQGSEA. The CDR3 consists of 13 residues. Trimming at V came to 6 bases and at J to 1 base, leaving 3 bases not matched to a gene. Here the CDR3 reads CSVVGQGNTEAFF. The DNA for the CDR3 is TGCAGCGTCGTGGGACAGGGGAACACTGAAGCTTTCTTT.

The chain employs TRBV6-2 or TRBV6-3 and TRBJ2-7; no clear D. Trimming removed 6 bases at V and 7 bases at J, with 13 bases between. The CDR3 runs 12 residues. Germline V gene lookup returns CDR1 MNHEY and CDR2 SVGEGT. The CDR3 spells CASRYFVGEQYF. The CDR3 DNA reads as TGTGCCAGCAGATATTTCGTGGGGGAGCAGTACTTC.

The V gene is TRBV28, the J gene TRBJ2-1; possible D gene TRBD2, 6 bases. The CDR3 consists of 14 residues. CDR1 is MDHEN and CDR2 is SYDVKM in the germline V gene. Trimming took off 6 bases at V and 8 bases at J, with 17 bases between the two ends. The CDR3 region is CASRKGGFWYEQFF. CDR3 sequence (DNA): TGTGCCAGCAGGAAGGGAGGATTCTGGTATGAGCAGTTCTTC. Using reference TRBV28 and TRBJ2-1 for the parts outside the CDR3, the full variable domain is DVKVTQSSRYLVKRTGEKVFLECVQDMDHENMFWYRQDPGLGLRLIYFSYDVKMKEKGDIPEGYSVSREKKERFSLILESASTNQTSMYLCASRKGGFWYEQFFGPGTRLTVL.

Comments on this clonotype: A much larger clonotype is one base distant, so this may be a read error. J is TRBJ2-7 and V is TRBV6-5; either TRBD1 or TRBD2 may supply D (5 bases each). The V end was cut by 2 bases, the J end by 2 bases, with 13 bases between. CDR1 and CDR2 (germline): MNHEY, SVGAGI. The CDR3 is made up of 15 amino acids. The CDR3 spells CASSYGADNTYEQYF. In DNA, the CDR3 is TGTGCCAGCAGTTACGGAGCGGACAATACCTACGAGCAGTACTTC.

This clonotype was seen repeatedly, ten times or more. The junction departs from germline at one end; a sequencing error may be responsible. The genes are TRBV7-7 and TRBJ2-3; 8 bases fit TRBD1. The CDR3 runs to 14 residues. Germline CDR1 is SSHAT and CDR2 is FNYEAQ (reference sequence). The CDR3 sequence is CASSLGRDRDTQYF. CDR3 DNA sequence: TGTGCTAGCAGCTTAGGCAGGGACAGGGATACGCAGTATTTT.

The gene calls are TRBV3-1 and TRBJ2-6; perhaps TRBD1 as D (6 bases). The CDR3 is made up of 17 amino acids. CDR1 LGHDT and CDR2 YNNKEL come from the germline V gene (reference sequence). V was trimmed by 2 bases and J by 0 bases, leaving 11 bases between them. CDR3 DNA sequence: TGTGCCAGCAGCCAAAGGGGACAAAGCTCTGGGGCCAACGTCCTGACTTTC. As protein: CASSQRGQSSGANVLTF.

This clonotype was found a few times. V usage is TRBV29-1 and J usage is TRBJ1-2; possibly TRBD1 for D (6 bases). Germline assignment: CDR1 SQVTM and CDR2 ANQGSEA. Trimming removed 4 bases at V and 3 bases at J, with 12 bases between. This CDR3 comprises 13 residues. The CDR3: CSVVYRVDYGYTF. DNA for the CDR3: TGCAGCGTTGTGTACAGGGTAGACTATGGCTACACCTTC.

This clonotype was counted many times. CDR3 in amino acids: CASSEGGWRETQYF. The CDR3, as DNA: TGCGCCAGCAGTGAGGGGGGTTGGAGAGAGACCCAGTACTTC. This chain links TRBV10-2 with TRBJ2-5; D is perhaps TRBD1 or TRBD2 (5 bases each). Germline loops: CDR1 WSHSY, CDR2 SAAADI. The V end lost 2 bases, the J end lost 4 bases, and 11 bases lay between the germline ends. The CDR3 has 14 residues.

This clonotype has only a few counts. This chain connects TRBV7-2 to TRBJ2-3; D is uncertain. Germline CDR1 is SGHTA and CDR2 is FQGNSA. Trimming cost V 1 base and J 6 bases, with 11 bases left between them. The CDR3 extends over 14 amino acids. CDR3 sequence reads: CASSLGPGSDTQYF. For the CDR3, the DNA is TGTGCCAGCAGCTTAGGCCCCGGGTCTGATACGCAGTATTTT. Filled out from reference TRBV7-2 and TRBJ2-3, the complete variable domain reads GAGVSQSPSNKVTEKGKDVELRCDPISGHTALYWYRQSLGQGLEFLIYFQGNSAPDKSGLPSDRFSAERTGGSVSTLTIQRTQQEDSAVYLCASSLGPGSDTQYFGPGTRLTVL.

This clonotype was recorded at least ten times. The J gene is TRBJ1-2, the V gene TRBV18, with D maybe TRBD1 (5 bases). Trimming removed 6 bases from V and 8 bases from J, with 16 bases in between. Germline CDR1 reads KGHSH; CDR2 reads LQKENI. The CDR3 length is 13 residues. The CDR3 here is CASSPRSGDGYTF. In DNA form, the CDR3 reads TGTGCCAGCTCCCCCCGGTCGGGGGACGGCTACACCTTC.

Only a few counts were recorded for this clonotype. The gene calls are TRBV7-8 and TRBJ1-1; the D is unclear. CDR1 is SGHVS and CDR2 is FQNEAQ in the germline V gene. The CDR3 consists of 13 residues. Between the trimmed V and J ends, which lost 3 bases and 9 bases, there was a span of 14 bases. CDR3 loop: CASSFSGPQKAFF. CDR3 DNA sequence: TGTGCCAGCAGCTTTTCAGGTCCACAAAAAGCTTTCTTT.

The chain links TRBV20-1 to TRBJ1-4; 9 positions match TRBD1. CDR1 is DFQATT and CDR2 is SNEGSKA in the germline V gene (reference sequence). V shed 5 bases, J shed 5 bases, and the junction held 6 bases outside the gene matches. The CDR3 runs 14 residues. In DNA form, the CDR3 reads TGCAGTGCTCAGCCCGGGACAGGGAATGAAAAACTGTTTTTT. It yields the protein CSAQPGTGNEKLFF.

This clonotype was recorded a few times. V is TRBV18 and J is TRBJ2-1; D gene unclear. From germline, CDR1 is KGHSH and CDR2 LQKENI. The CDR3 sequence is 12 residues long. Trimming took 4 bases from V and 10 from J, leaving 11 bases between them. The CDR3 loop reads CASSLTSQEQFF. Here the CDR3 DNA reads TGTGCCAGCTCACTTACAAGTCAAGAGCAGTTCTTC.

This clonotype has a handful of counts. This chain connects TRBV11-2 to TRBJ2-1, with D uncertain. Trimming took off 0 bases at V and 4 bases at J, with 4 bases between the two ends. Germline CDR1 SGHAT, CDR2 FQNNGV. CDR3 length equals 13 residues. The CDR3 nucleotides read TGTGCCAGCAGCTTAGAGGAATACAATGAGCAGTTCTTC. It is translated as CASSLEEYNEQFF.

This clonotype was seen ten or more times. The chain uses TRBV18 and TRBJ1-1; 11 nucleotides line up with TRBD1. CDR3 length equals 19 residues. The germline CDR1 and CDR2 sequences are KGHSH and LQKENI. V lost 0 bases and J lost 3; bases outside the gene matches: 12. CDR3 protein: CASSPPGLGQGARYTEAFF. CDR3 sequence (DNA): TGTGCCAGCTCACCACCGGGTTTAGGACAGGGGGCGAGGTACACTGAAGCTTTCTTT.

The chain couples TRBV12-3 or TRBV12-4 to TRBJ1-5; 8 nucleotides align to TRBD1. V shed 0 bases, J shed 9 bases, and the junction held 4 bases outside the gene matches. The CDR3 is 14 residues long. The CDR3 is CASSLAGQARPQHF. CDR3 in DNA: TGTGCCAGCAGTTTAGCGGGACAGGCGAGGCCCCAGCATTTT.

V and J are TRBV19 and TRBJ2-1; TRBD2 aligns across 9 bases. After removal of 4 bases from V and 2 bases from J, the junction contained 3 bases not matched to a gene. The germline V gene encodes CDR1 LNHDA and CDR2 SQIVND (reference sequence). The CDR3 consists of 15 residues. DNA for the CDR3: TGTGCCAGTAGTAGGGTAGCGGGGGCCTACAATGAGCAGTTCTTC. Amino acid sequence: CASSRVAGAYNEQFF. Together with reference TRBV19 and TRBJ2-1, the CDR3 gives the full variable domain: DGGITQSPKYLFRKEGQNVTLSCEQNLNHDAMYWYRQDPGQGLRLIYYSQIVNDFQKGDIAEGYSVSREKKESFPLTVTSAQKNPTAFYLCASSRVAGAYNEQFFGPGTRLTVL.

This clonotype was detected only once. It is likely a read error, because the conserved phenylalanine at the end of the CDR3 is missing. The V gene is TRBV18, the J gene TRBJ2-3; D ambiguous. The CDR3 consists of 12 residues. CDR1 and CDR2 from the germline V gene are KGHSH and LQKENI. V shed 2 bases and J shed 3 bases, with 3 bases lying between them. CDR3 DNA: TGTGCCAGCTCACCAGTAACAGATACGCAGTATATT. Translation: CASSPVTDTQYI.

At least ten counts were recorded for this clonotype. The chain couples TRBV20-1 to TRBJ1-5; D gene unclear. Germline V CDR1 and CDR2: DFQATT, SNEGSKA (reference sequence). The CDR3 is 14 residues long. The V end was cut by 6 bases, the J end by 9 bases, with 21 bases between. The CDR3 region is CSAHTRTDGGPQHF. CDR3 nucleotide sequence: TGCAGTGCCCATACCCGGACGGACGGCGGGCCCCAGCATTTT.

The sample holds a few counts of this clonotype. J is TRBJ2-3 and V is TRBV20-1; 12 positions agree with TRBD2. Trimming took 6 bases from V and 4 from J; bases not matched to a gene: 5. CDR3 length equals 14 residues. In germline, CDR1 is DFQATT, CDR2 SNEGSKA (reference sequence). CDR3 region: CSATASGGADTQYF. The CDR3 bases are TGCAGTGCCACGGCTAGCGGGGGGGCAGATACGCAGTATTTT.